The clone carrying this T cell receptor (beta chain) was picked up one time. The sample originates from a study of blood T cell repertoires in COVID-19. Across the whole study: Acute and convalescent COVID-19 samples came from the United States, Italy and Spain. T cells, B-cell-depleted T cells, or PBMCs provided the cDNA or gDNA that served as material.

As processed by the authors: Using reference gene primer amplification, nucleated cell counts were estimated. TCRdb keeps only in-frame clones here, not all; method: immunoSEQ multiplex PCR. V and J calls and clone size are copied from that table; D and trimming were computed from the DNA. The sample lists under 100,000 clones, 70% to 90% occurring once. This CDR3 has 15 residues. CDR1 and CDR2 (germline): SGDLS, YYNGEE. Trimming took off 3 bases at V and 5 bases at J, with 17 bases between the two ends. This TCR was sampled from a man aged 50 or older with acute or convalescent COVID-19. Specimen: peripheral blood. The chain combines TRBV9 with TRBJ1-2; the D gene is possibly TRBD1 (5 bases). CDR3 sequence reads: CASSGPGGDVYGYTF. Here the CDR3 DNA reads TGTGCCAGCAGCGGACCCGGGGGGGACGTATATGGCTACACCTTC.